Each of the 10 T cell receptor beta chains below was sequenced from the same sample in a study of T cells in Graves' hyperthyroidism and ophthalmopathy. Amplification of TCR beta CDR3 regions was performed using RNA transcripts as template. HTBI primers were employed in a first-round RT-PCR of the TCR CDR3. In TCRdb, the multiplex PCR reads were re-called with MiXCR into one record per CDR3 protein. The sample has fewer than 800,000 distinct CDR3 sequences; 15% to 20% are singletons. The source material was blood. Receptors were obtained from a man between 18 and 35 years old with Graves' hyperthyroidism.

The chain employs TRBV28 and TRBJ2-5; TRBD1 agrees at 10 bases. This CDR3 comprises 17 residues. J was trimmed by 1 base and V by 5 bases; bases with no gene match: 10. Germline V gives CDR1 MDHEN, CDR2 SYDVKM. Here the CDR3 DNA reads TGTGCCAGCAGTCCACCCACGGGACAGGGGTTCCAAGAGACCCAGTACTTC. Encoded protein: CASSPPTGQGFQETQYF.

At least ten counts were recorded for this clonotype. The CDR3 DNA is TGTGCCAGCAGTTTATCCGGGGCGAGGAACACTGAAGCTTTCTTT. Encoded protein: CASSLSGARNTEAFF. The chain joins TRBV28 to TRBJ1-1; tentatively, D is TRBD1 (5 bases). V was pared by 1 base and J by 1 base, with 10 bases between. Germline V lookup: CDR1 MDHEN, CDR2 SYDVKM. The CDR3 length is 15 residues.

The chain employs TRBV7-3 and TRBJ2-3; possibly TRBD1 or TRBD2 for D (6 bases each). Trimming left V 5 bases short and J 3 bases short, with 18 bases between. The CDR3 totals 16 residues. Germline CDR1 reads SGHTA; CDR2 reads FQGTGA. CDR3 in DNA: TGTGCCAGCAGCCGGGGGTGGCCGGGGGCAACAGATACGCAGTATTTT. This codes for CASSRGWPGATDTQYF.

This clonotype has more than one count but fewer than ten. This sequence joins TRBV6-1 and TRBJ2-3; 10 bases map to TRBD1. This CDR3 is built from 14 residues. The ends lost 7 bases at V and 3 bases at J; junction bases unmatched: 4. Germline V gives CDR1 MNHNS, CDR2 SASEGT. The CDR3 spells CASIPDRGTDTQYF. In nucleotides, the CDR3 is TGTGCCAGCATCCCGGACAGGGGGACAGATACGCAGTATTTT.

This clonotype was picked up many times. This rearrangement joins TRBV9 to TRBJ2-1, with D uncertain. There are 15 residues in the CDR3. From germline, CDR1 is SGDLS and CDR2 YYNGEE. The V and J ends lost 2 bases and 4 bases respectively, with 13 bases between them. The CDR3 DNA sequence: TGTGCCAGCAGCGTCTCAGACACCCCGTACAATGAGCAGTTCTTC. This encodes CASSVSDTPYNEQFF.

The chain joins TRBV2 to TRBJ2-1, with 8 bases aligning to TRBD2. CDR1 and CDR2 (germline): SNHLY, FYNNEI. V shed 4 bases, J shed 0 bases, and the junction held 5 bases outside the gene matches. The CDR3 loop spans 16 amino acids. CDR3 region: CASSGSGASSYNEQFF. CDR3 coding DNA: TGTGCCAGCAGTGGTAGCGGGGCGAGCTCCTACAATGAGCAGTTCTTC.

The V call is TRBV10-3, the J call TRBJ1-1; 9 bases line up with TRBD1. This CDR3 spans 17 amino acids. The trim removed 3 bases at V and 4 bases at J, leaving 12 bases unmatched. Germline CDR1 and CDR2: ENHRY and SYGVKD. CDR3 in DNA: TGTGCCATCAGTGACCCGACAGGGGGTGGGTCTGGCACTGAAGCTTTCTTT. This codes for CAISDPTGGGSGTEAFF.

The chain joins TRBV29-1 to TRBJ2-7; TRBD1 agrees at 7 bases. The CDR3 totals 16 residues. J gave up 5 bases and V 0 bases, and 13 bases lay outside the gene matches. CDR1 SQVTM and CDR2 ANQGSEA come from the germline V gene. CDR3 residues: CSVEDRATGSIHEQYF. The CDR3, as DNA: TGCAGCGTTGAAGATCGGGCGACAGGGAGTATCCACGAGCAGTACTTC.

The chain recombines TRBV24-1 with TRBJ1-2; D gene uncertain. This CDR3 comprises 11 residues. Germline V gene data show CDR1 as KGHDR and CDR2 as SFDVKD. Trimming stripped 5 bases from V and 8 bases from J, with 8 bases between. The DNA for the CDR3 is TGTGCCACCAGTGGCCCAGAGGGCTACACCTTC. It translates to CATSGPEGYTF.

This clonotype was seen at least ten times. The chain carries TRBV18 and TRBJ2-3, with TRBD1 matching over 7 bases. Per germline, CDR1 KGHSH and CDR2 LQKENI. This CDR3 spans 15 amino acids. Germline trimming cut 6 bases from V and 1 base from J; bases unmatched to any gene: 7. The CDR3 spells CASSPGQERTDTQYF. DNA for the CDR3: TGTGCCAGCTCTCCAGGACAGGAGCGCACAGATACGCAGTATTTT.